This T cell receptor (beta chain) comes out of a study of fetal regulatory T cell absence and autoimmunity. Study overall: The IPEX patients lacked clinical diabetes but had exocrine pancreas autoimmunity. Study findings and constraints: Compared with cord blood, pancreas showed oligoclonal TCR enrichment, some clones over 80-fold.

After removal of 4 bases from V and 5 bases from J, the junction contained 7 bases not matched to a gene. This CDR3 has 14 amino acids. CDR1 and CDR2 from the germline V gene are MNHEY and SVGAGI. In regard to this clone: What it recognizes is unknown.

Sequencing was at survey level. This table comes from immunoSEQ multiplex PCR, and its TCRdb copy is limited to in-frame clones, with some not included. The profile shows approximately 46,000 clones, just under 85% of them singletons. The receptor comes from a newborn boy with IPEX syndrome. The chain employs TRBV6-5 and TRBJ1-2, with TRBD1 matching 7 bases. The sequenced sample was cord blood. The CDR3 sequence: CASSSRGGPYGYTF. In DNA form, the CDR3 reads TGTGCCAGCAGTTCCAGGGGGGGCCCATATGGCTACACCTTC.